This T cell receptor (beta chain) derives from a study of T cells in women clearing cervical HPV infection. The assay was immunoSEQ multiplex PCR, and TCRdb's table has in-frame clones only and misses some. The sample's table shows 25,000 to 30,000 clones. The study's findings and limits: TRBV6-7 relative abundance averaged approximately 0.11% in cases and roughly 0.17% in controls. Repertoire richness, not evenness, was significantly elevated in CIN3+ cases versus controls.

With V trimmed by 7 bases and J by 1 base, 9 bases remained unmatched. CDR3 length: 15 amino acids. Germline V CDR1 and CDR2: MDHEN, SYDVKM. Details on this clone: What it binds is not known. Coverage ceases 3 residues before the CDR3 finishes, and the germline J gene fills in the end.

Sample: blood buffy coat. The J gene is TRBJ1-1, the V gene TRBV28, with TRBD1 matching over 7 bases. The source of this sequence is a woman between 18 and 70 years old with a cervical HPV16 infection that either progressed to CIN3+ or cleared (not recorded which). The CDR3 here is CASTLDRPSNTEAFF. The part of the CDR3 DNA that was read is TGTGCCAGCACCTTGGACAGGCCTTCGAACACTGAA.